This T cell receptor beta chain was observed in a study of CD8+ T cells in alopecia areata. The sequencing template was cDNA reverse transcribed from extracted RNA. Clones were sequenced by immunoSEQ multiplex PCR, and TCRdb holds only the in-frame ones, with some missing. The sample has some 82,000 clones; roughly 51% are singletons. CDR1 MDHEN and CDR2 SYDVKM come from the germline V gene. The V segment lost 6 bases and the J segment 8 bases; nucleotides outside the gene matches: 10. This CDR3 is 15 amino acids long. This clone appeared a few times. The sample consisted of NKG2D-high CD8+ T cells sorted from blood. This chain uses TRBV28 with TRBJ1-4, with 9 positions matching TRBD1. The receptor comes from a human donor with alopecia areata. The CDR3: CASSLLGTGKEKLFF. In DNA form, the CDR3 reads TGTGCCAGCAGCCTCCTTGGGACAGGGAAAGAAAAACTGTTTTTT.